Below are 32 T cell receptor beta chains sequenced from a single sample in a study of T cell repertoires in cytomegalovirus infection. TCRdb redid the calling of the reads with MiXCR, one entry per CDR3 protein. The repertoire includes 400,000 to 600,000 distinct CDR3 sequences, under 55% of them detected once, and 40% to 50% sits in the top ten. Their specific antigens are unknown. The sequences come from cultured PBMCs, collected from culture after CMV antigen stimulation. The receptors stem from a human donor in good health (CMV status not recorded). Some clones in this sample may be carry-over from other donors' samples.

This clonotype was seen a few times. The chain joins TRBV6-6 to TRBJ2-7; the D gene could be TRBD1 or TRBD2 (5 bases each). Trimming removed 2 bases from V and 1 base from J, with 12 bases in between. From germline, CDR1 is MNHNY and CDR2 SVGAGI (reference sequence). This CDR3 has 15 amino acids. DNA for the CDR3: TGTGCCAGCAGTTACCTGGGGGATACGTCCTACGAGCAGTACTTC. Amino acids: CASSYLGDTSYEQYF.

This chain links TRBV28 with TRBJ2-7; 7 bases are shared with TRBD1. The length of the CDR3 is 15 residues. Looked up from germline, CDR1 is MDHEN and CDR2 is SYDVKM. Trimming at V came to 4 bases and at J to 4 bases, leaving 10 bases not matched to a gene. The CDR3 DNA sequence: TGTGCCAGCAGTTCAATGACAGGGTGGCCTTACGAGCAGTACTTC. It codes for CASSSMTGWPYEQYF. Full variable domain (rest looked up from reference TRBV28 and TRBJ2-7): DVKVTQSSRYLVKRTGEKVFLECVQDMDHENMFWYRQDPGLGLRLIYFSYDVKMKEKGDIPEGYSVSREKKERFSLILESASTNQTSMYLCASSSMTGWPYEQYFGPGTRLTVT.

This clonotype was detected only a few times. CDR3 region: CASSELASAGNEQFF. CDR3 nucleotide sequence: TGTGCCAGCAGTGAATTAGCTAGCGCGGGCAATGAGCAGTTCTTC. The chain couples TRBV6-1 to TRBJ2-1; TRBD2 is a possible D gene (6 bases). Trimming pared 2 bases from V and 6 bases from J, leaving 14 bases between. From germline, CDR1 is MNHNS and CDR2 SASEGT. The CDR3 is 15 amino acids.

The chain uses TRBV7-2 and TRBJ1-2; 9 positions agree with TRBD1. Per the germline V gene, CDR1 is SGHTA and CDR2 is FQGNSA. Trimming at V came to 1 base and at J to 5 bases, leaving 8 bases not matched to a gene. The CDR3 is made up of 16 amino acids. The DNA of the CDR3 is TGTGCCAGCAGCTTAGTACCAGGACAGGGGTTTTATGGCTACACCTTC. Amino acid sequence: CASSLVPGQGFYGYTF.

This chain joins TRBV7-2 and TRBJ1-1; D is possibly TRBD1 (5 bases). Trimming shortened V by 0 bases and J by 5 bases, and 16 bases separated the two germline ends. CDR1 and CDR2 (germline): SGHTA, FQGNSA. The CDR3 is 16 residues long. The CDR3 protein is CASSLAPTTGLTEAFF. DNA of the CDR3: TGTGCCAGCAGCTTAGCCCCGACTACAGGCTTGACTGAAGCTTTCTTT.

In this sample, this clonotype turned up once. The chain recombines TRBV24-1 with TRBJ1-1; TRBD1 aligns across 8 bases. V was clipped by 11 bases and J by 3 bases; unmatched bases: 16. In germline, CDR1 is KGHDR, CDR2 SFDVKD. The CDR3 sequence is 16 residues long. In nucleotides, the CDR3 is TGTGCCAACAAACCGGGACAGGTCCCGGGGGACACTGAAGCTTTCTTT. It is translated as CANKPGQVPGDTEAFF.

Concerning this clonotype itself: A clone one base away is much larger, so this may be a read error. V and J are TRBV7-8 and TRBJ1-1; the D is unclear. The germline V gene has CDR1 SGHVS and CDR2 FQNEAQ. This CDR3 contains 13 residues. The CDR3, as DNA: TGTGCCAGCAGCTCAACACCGAACACTGAAGCTTGCTTT. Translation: CASSSTPNTEACF.

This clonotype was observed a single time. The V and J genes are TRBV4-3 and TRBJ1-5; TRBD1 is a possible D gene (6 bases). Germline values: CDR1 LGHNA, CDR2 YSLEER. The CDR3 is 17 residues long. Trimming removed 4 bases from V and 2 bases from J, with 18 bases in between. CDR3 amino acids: CASSPLKGHTGNQPQHF. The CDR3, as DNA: TGCGCCAGCAGCCCCCTAAAGGGACACACGGGCAATCAGCCCCAGCATTTT.

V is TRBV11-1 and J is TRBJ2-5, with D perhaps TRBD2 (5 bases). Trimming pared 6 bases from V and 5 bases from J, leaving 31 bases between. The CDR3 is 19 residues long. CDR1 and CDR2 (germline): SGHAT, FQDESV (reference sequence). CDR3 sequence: CASSLPGSQEAVWAETQYF. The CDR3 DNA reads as TGTGCCAGCAGTCTCCCGGGGAGCCAAGAGGCAGTCTGGGCTGAGACCCAGTACTTC. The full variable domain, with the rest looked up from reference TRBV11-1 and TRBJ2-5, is EAEVAQSPRYKITEKSQAVAFWCDPISGHATLYWYRQILGQGPELLVQFQDESVVDDSQLPKDRFSAERLKGVDSTLKIQPAELGDSAMYLCASSLPGSQEAVWAETQYFGPGTRLLVL.

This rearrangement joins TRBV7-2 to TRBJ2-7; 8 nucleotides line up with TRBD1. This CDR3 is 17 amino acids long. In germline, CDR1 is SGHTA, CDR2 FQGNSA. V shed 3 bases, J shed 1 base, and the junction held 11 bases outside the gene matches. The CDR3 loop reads CASSLAPTGVHSYEQYF. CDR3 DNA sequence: TGTGCCAGCAGCTTGGCTCCGACAGGGGTCCATTCCTACGAGCAGTACTTC.

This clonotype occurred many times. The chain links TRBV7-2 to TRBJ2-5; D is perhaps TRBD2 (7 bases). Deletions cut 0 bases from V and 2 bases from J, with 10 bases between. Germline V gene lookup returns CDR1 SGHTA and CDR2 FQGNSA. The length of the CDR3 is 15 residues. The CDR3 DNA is TGTGCCAGCAGCTTAGCAAGGGGGGGACAAGAGACCCAGTACTTC. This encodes CASSLARGGQETQYF.

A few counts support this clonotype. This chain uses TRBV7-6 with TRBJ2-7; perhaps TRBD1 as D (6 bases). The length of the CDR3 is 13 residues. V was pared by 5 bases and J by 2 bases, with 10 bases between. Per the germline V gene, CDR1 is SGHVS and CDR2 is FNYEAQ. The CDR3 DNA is TGTGCCAGCAGCCCCCAGGGGCCCTACGAGCAGTACTTC. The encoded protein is CASSPQGPYEQYF.

CDR3 protein: CASSQDSSSYTEAFF. The CDR3 nucleotides read TGTGCCAGCAGCCAAGATTCTTCCTCCTACACTGAAGCTTTCTTT. The V gene is TRBV4-2, the J gene TRBJ1-1, with D unclear. Germline V gives CDR1 LGHNA, CDR2 YNFKEQ. CDR3 length: 15 amino acids. Trimming removed 0 bases from V and 3 bases from J, with 11 bases in between.

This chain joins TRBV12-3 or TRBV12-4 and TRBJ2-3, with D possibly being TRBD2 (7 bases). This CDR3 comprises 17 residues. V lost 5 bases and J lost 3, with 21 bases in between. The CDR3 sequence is CASSPHRGAGGTDTQYF. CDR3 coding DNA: TGTGCCAGCAGTCCCCATCGGGGGGCGGGTGGAACAGATACGCAGTATTTT.

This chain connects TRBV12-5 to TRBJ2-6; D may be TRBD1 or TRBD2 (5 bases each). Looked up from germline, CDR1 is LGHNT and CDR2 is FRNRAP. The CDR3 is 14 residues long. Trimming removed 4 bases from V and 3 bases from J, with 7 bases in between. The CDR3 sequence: CASGSGGGANVLTF. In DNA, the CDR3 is TGTGCTAGTGGTTCTGGGGGTGGGGCCAACGTCCTGACTTTC.

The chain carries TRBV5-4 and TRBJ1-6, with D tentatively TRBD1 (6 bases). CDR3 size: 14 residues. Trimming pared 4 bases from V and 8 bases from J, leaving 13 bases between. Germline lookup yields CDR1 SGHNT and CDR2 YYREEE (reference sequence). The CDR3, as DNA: TGTGCCAGCAGCCCGGGGGGCGGAGATTCACCCCTCCACTTT. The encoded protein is CASSPGGGDSPLHF.

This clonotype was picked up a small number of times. CDR3 protein: CASSEIGETQYF. In DNA, the CDR3 is TGTGCCAGCAGTGAGATTGGGGAGACCCAGTACTTC. The chain has TRBV7-9 and TRBJ2-5, with unresolved D. Trimming stripped 6 bases from V and 5 bases from J, with 10 bases between. The CDR3 has 12 amino acids. Germline-derived CDR1 and CDR2 are SEHNR and FQNEAQ (reference sequence).

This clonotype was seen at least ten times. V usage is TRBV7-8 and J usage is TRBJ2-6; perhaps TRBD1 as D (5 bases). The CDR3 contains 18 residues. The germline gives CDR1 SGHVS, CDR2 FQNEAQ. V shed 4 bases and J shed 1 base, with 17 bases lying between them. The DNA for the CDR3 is TGTGCCAGCAGCTCCGTCGGCAGGGTTATTTCTGGGGCCAACGTCCTGACTTTC. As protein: CASSSVGRVISGANVLTF.

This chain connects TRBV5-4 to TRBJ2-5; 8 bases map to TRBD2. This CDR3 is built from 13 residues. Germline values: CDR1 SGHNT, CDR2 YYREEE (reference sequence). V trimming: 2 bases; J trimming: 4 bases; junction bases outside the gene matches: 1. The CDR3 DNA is TGTGCCAGCAGCTTAACTAGCGGAGAGACCCAGTACTTC. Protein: CASSLTSGETQYF.

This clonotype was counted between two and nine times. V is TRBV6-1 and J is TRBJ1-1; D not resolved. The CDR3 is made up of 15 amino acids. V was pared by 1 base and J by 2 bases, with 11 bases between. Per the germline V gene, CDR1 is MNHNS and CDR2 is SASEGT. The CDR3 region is CASSEDVEGNTEAFF. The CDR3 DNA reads TGTGCCAGCAGTGAAGATGTAGAGGGCAACACTGAAGCTTTCTTT.

The DNA of the CDR3 is TGTGCCAGCTCACCAGTTCCCTCGGAGTACGAGCAGTACTTC. Protein sequence: CASSPVPSEYEQYF. The V call is TRBV18, the J call TRBJ2-7, with D unresolved. Germline assignment: CDR1 KGHSH and CDR2 LQKENI. V lost 2 bases and J 4 bases, leaving 12 bases between the germline ends. This CDR3 region has 14 residues.

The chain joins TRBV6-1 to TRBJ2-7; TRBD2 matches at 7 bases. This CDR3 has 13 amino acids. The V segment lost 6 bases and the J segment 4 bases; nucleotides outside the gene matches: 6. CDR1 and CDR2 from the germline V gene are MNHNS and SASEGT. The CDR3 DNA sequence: TGTGCCAGCAGAGACGGCGGGAGATACGAGCAGTACTTC. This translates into CASRDGGRYEQYF.

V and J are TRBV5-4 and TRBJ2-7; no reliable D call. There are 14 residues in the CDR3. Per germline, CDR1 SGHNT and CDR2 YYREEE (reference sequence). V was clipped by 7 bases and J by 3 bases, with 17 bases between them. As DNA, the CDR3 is TGTGCCAGCTCTTCTCCGGACGTGGGCTACGAGCAGTACTTC. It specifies CASSSPDVGYEQYF.

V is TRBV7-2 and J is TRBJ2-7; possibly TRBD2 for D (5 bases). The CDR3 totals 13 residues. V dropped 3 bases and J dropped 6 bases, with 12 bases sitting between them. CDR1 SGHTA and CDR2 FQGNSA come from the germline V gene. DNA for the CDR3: TGTGCCAGCAGCTTCGAGAGGGCTCGCGAGCAGTACTTC. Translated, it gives CASSFERAREQYF.

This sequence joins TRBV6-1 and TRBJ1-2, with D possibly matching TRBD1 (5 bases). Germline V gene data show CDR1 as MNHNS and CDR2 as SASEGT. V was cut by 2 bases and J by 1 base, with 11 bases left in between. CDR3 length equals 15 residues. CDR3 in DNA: TGTGCCAGCAGTGAAAGGAGGGGAGGTAACTATGGCTACACCTTC. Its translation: CASSERRGGNYGYTF.

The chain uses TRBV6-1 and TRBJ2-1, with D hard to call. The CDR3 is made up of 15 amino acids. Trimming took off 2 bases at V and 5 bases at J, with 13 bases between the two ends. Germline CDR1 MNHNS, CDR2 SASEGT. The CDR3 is CASSERYYLNNEQFF. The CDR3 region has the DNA TGTGCCAGCAGTGAACGGTACTATCTCAACAATGAGCAGTTCTTC.

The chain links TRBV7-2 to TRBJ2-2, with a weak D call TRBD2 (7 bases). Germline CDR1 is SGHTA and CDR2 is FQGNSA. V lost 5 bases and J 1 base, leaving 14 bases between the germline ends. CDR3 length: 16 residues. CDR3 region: CASSRKGGENTGELFF. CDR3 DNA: TGTGCCAGCAGCCGGAAGGGGGGGGAGAACACCGGGGAGCTGTTTTTT.

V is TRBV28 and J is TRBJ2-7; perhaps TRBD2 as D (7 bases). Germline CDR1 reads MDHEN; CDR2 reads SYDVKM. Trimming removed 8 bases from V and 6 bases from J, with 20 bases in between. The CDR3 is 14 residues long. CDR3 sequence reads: CASRDGGARGEQYF. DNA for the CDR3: TGTGCCAGCCGAGATGGGGGGGCCCGGGGCGAGCAGTACTTC.

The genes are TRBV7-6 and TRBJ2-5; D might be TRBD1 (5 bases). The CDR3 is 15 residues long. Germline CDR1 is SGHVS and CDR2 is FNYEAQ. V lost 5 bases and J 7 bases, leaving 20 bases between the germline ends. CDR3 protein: CASSPPPGMSGTQYF. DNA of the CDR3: TGTGCCAGCAGCCCACCCCCAGGGATGTCAGGGACCCAGTACTTC.

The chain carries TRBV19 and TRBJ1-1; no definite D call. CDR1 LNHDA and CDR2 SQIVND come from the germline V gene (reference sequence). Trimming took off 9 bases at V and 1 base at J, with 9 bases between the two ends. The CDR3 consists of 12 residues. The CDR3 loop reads CASGYGNTEAFF. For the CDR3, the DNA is TGTGCCAGCGGATATGGGAACACTGAAGCTTTCTTT.

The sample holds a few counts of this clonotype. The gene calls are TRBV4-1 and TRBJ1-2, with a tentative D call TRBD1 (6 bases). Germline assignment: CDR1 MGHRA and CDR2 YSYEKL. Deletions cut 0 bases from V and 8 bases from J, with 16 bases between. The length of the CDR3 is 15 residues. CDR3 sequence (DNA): TGCGCCAGCAGCCAAGAGCCCAGAAACAGGGTCGGCTACACCTTC. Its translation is CASSQEPRNRVGYTF.

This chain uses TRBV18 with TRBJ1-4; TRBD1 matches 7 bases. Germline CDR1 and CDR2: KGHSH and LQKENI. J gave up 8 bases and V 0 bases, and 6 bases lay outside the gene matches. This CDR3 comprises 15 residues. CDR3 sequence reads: CASSPPGQLKEKLFF. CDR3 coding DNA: TGTGCCAGCTCACCACCGGGACAGCTTAAGGAAAAACTGTTTTTT.